The 3 T cell receptor beta chains reported below all come from one sample, sequenced in a study of PD-L1 blockade in urothelial cancer. This table comes from immunoSEQ multiplex PCR, and its TCRdb copy is limited to in-frame clones, with some not included. Among around 66,000 clones listed, over 75% were seen once. The time point was: pretreatment peripheral blood. Sequencing was performed on PBMCs, taken around atezolizumab (anti-PD-L1) treatment. The receptors originated from a man in his sixties or seventies with urothelial cancer.

This clone was found a few times. The gene calls are TRBV7-2 and TRBJ2-3; TRBD1 agrees at 7 bases. Germline V gene lookup returns CDR1 SGHTA and CDR2 FQGNSA. Trimming took 5 bases from V and 6 from J; bases not matched to a gene: 8. This CDR3 is built from 14 residues. CDR3 loop: CASSADRSKDTQYF. The CDR3 coding sequence is TGTGCCAGCAGCGCGGACAGGTCCAAGGATACGCAGTATTTT.

The chain's CDR3 is CASSSYGQREGYEQYF. In nucleotides, the CDR3 is TGCGCCAGCAGCTCCTACGGGCAGCGGGAGGGCTACGAGCAGTACTTC. The chain joins TRBV5-1 to TRBJ2-7; 10 bases align to TRBD2. The CDR3 spans 16 residues. Germline CDR1 reads SGHRS; CDR2 reads YFSETQ. V lost 3 bases to trimming and J lost 3 bases; unmatched junction nucleotides: 9. The full variable domain, rest sourced from reference TRBV5-1 and TRBJ2-7, is KAGVTQTPRYLIKTRGQQVTLSCSPISGHRSVSWYQQTPGQGLQFLFEYFSETQRNKGNFPGRFSGRQFSNSRSEMNVSTLELGDSALYLCASSSYGQREGYEQYFGPGTRLTVT.

This clone was counted only a few times. The chain has TRBV6-1 and TRBJ1-1; D perhaps matches TRBD1 (5 bases). This CDR3 is 15 amino acids long. CDR1 is MNHNS, CDR2 SASEGT, per germline. Deletions cut 2 bases from V and 6 bases from J, with 16 bases between. CDR3 in amino acids: CASSERAGIRAEAFF. For the CDR3, the DNA is TGTGCCAGCAGTGAACGGGCAGGGATTCGGGCTGAAGCTTTCTTT.